This T cell receptor beta chain appears in the sequencing data of a study of post-analysis software for immune sequencing data. Unique molecular identifiers featured in each of the TCR beta cDNA libraries. TCRdb called the PCR reads again in MiXCR, with one record for every CDR3 protein. The sample records approximately 630,000 distinct CDR3 sequences, approximately 59% being singletons. Study-level findings and limits: With TRBV5-6, TRBV5-1 and TRBV20-1 included, 4 or 5 TRBV segments were more frequent in patients than in controls.

In the case of this clonotype: Its antigen is undetermined.

The CDR3 sequence is 10 residues long. Germline CDR1 reads SNHLY; CDR2 reads FYNNEI. The sequenced sample consisted of blood. This receptor was obtained from a girl between 2 and 10 years old with multiple sclerosis. The rearrangement uses TRBV2 and TRBJ2-5, with D hard to call. The assigned J gene may be wrong: the sequence end matches TRBJ2-7 better. As DNA, the CDR3 is TGTGCCAGCAGAGTTCACGAGCAGTACTTC. Translation: CASRVHEQYF.